The source of this T cell receptor beta chain is a study of cytomegalovirus exposure and HLA in healthy donors. Germline CDR1 reads MGHRA; CDR2 reads YSYEKL. Between the trimmed V and J ends, which lost 4 bases and 6 bases, there was a span of 18 bases. This CDR3 spans 15 amino acids. PCR primers comprised 60 Vbeta and 13 Jbeta primers. The method was immunoSEQ multiplex PCR; TCRdb's version includes in-frame clones alone and lacks a portion of them. The sample consists of 200,000 to 250,000 clones, roughly 80% of them appearing once. This TCR was recovered from a woman aged 40 to 50 in good health and CMV-seronegative. The chain uses TRBV4-1 and TRBJ1-2; D is possibly TRBD1 (6 bases). The sample was PBMCs. The CDR3 DNA sequence: TGCGCCAGCAGCCCAAACAGGGCCCGTTTAGATGGCTACACCTTC. Its translation is CASSPNRARLDGYTF.